The 30 T cell receptor beta chains presented below share a single source sample, sequenced in a study of vaccination and CD4 T cells after COVID-19. An Oncomine TCR Beta short-read assay was used to sequence the DNA from cultured CD4+ T cells. Each CDR3 protein gets one entry after TCRdb re-called the PCR reads with MiXCR. The table shows 9,500 to 10,000 distinct CDR3 sequences, with 30% to 35% occurring only once. Treatment in this sample: approximately 9-day PBMC culture with coronavirus spike peptide pools or control peptides (ViraFEST assay). Investigators obtained the unexposed donor's CD4+ T cells before the COVID-19 pandemic (2011-2018). These receptors are not linked to any known antigen. Sequenced: CD4+ T cells from blood, cultured in vitro. The receptors derive from a human donor in good health.

Sample share makes this clonotype large. The chain is built from TRBV20-1 and TRBJ2-5; TRBD2 matches 8 bases. The CDR3 has 13 residues. J gave up 5 bases and V 3 bases, and 5 bases lay outside the gene matches. Germline CDR1 reads DFQATT; CDR2 reads SNEGSKA (reference sequence). The CDR3 sequence is CSASGGATETQYF. In nucleotides, the CDR3 is TGCAGTGCTAGCGGGGGGGCGACGGAGACCCAGTACTTC.

This clonotype has more than one count but fewer than ten. The V call is TRBV20-1, the J call TRBJ2-5; D tentatively fits TRBD1 or TRBD2 (6 bases each). The CDR3 has 15 residues. CDR1 and CDR2 (germline): DFQATT, SNEGSKA (reference sequence). V lost 3 bases to trimming and J lost 4 bases, with 18 bases between them. The CDR3 sequence is CSARGGGGWVETQYF. Written as DNA, the CDR3 is TGCAGTGCTAGGGGAGGAGGGGGGTGGGTAGAGACCCAGTACTTC.

This clonotype was observed a few times. The rearrangement joins TRBV7-6 to TRBJ1-5; tentatively, D is TRBD1 (5 bases). The V gene's germline CDR1 is SGHVS and CDR2 FNYEAQ. The V and J ends lost 1 base and 4 bases respectively, with 20 bases between them. The CDR3 is made up of 18 amino acids. CDR3 residues: CASSLVGDSRECNQPQHF. The DNA of the CDR3 is TGTGCCAGCAGCTTAGTGGGGGACTCGAGGGAATGTAATCAGCCCCAGCATTTT.

This clonotype is labeled medium-sized (0.01 to 0.1%). The chain has TRBV20-1 and TRBJ1-5; D remains unclear. Trimming took 5 bases from V and 2 from J, leaving 19 bases between them. The germline V gene encodes CDR1 DFQATT and CDR2 SNEGSKA (reference sequence). This CDR3 contains 16 residues. CDR3 amino acids: CSASRAFEAGNQPQHF. CDR3 in DNA: TGCAGTGCTTCTAGGGCCTTCGAGGCTGGCAATCAGCCCCAGCATTTT.

The chain has TRBV6-5 and TRBJ1-2, with TRBD1 identical over 12 bases. V trimming: 4 bases; J trimming: 6 bases; junction bases outside the gene matches: 6. This CDR3 is built from 15 residues. The germline V gene encodes CDR1 MNHEY and CDR2 SVGAGI. The CDR3 region has the DNA TGTGCCAGCAGTTCACACGGGACAGGGGGCAATGGCTACACCTTC. This gives the protein CASSSHGTGGNGYTF.

V gene TRBV6-5 combines with J gene TRBJ1-2; unclear D gene. Trimming stripped 2 bases from V and 1 base from J, with 14 bases between. The CDR3 length is 16 residues. Germline CDR1 MNHEY, CDR2 SVGAGI. The CDR3 DNA sequence: TGTGCCAGCAGTTACGACTTTGGGTCGGGTAACTATGGCTACACCTTC. It translates to CASSYDFGSGNYGYTF.

The chain employs TRBV18 and TRBJ1-2; 7 positions agree with TRBD1. The CDR3 runs to 13 residues. Germline V gene data show CDR1 as KGHSH and CDR2 as LQKENI. With V trimmed by 3 bases and J by 8 bases, 6 bases remained unmatched. CDR3 DNA: TGTGCCAGCTCACCTCGGCAGGGGGAGGGCTACACCTTC. It encodes CASSPRQGEGYTF.

The chain joins TRBV19 to TRBJ1-1; 8 nucleotides agree with TRBD1. This CDR3 has 14 amino acids. CDR1 LNHDA and CDR2 SQIVND come from the germline V gene (reference sequence). Unmatched junction bases numbered 9, after V lost 5 bases and J lost 7 bases. The CDR3 coding sequence is TGTGCCAGTAGTTGGGCAGGGGGCTCGTATGAAGCTTTCTTT. Translation: CASSWAGGSYEAFF.

The chain employs TRBV15 and TRBJ1-2; D may be TRBD1 (6 bases). This CDR3 spans 16 amino acids. Germline V lookup: CDR1 LNHNV, CDR2 YYDKDF (reference sequence). V lost 0 bases and J 8 bases, leaving 19 bases between the germline ends. The CDR3 coding sequence is TGTGCCACCAGCAGAGATAGGGAGGAGCGGGGGCGAGGCTACACCTTC. It yields the protein CATSRDREERGRGYTF.

This clonotype was picked up a small number of times. The CDR3 DNA reads as TGTGCCAGCAGCCCCTTAAACACCATATATTTT. It translates to CASSPLNTIYF. V usage is TRBV12-3 or TRBV12-4 and J usage is TRBJ1-3; D gene uncertain. The ends were cut back, 6 bases at V and 6 bases at J, with 6 bases in the middle. This CDR3 spans 11 amino acids.

The chain recombines TRBV27 with TRBJ2-2, with D perhaps TRBD2 (5 bases). The CDR3 extends over 17 amino acids. The germline V and J ends were trimmed by 7 bases and 2 bases, with 20 bases remaining between them. Per the germline V gene, CDR1 is MNHEY and CDR2 is SMNVEV (reference sequence). The CDR3 region has the DNA TGTGCCAGCACCCCATACCCCGGAAGGACTAACACCGGGGAGCTGTTTTTT. Amino acid sequence: CASTPYPGRTNTGELFF.

The chain joins TRBV4-2 to TRBJ1-1, with D uncertain. The germline gives CDR1 LGHNA, CDR2 YNFKEQ. This CDR3 has 13 residues. Trimming shortened V by 0 bases and J by 4 bases, and 6 bases separated the two germline ends. The CDR3 reads CASSQEWGTEAFF. In DNA, the CDR3 is TGTGCCAGCAGCCAAGAGTGGGGCACTGAAGCTTTCTTT.

This clonotype was counted a few times. The rearrangement uses TRBV7-3 and TRBJ1-2; tentative D call: TRBD1 (6 bases). This CDR3 comprises 12 residues. Germline lookup yields CDR1 SGHTA and CDR2 FQGTGA. Trimming removed 10 bases from V and 3 bases from J, with 12 bases in between. In nucleotides, the CDR3 is TGTGCCATTACAGGGATGTACTATGGCTACACCTTC. Translating gives CAITGMYYGYTF.

This clonotype appeared a few times. This rearrangement joins TRBV6-1 to TRBJ1-1, with 7 bases aligning to TRBD1. This CDR3 is 13 amino acids long. Germline trimming cut 5 bases from V and 7 bases from J; bases unmatched to any gene: 7. Looked up from germline, CDR1 is MNHNS and CDR2 is SASEGT. CDR3 sequence (DNA): TGTGCCAGCAGTAAACTGACAGGGAATGAAGCTTTCTTT. This encodes CASSKLTGNEAFF.

V and J are TRBV6-4 and TRBJ2-1; D could derive from TRBD1 or TRBD2 (7 bases each). The CDR3 has 16 amino acids. V shed 4 bases and J shed 0 bases, with 13 bases lying between them. Germline V gene sequence: CDR1 MRHNA, CDR2 SNTAGT. Here the CDR3 DNA reads TGTGCCAGCAGTGGTCAGGGGGGGAGCTCCTACAATGAGCAGTTCTTC. It yields the protein CASSGQGGSSYNEQFF.

V and J are TRBV5-1 and TRBJ2-3; weak D call: TRBD1 (5 bases). Germline CDR1 is SGHRS and CDR2 is YFSETQ. This CDR3 has 15 residues. Between the trimmed V and J ends, which lost 0 bases and 0 bases, there was a span of 8 bases. The chain's CDR3 is CASSLGGVSTDTQYF. In nucleotides, the CDR3 is TGCGCCAGCAGCTTGGGGGGCGTTAGCACAGATACGCAGTATTTT.

This clonotype was seen more than once but under ten times. The V and J genes are TRBV7-2 and TRBJ2-7; D gene ambiguous. The CDR3 contains 15 residues. Deletions cut 4 bases from V and 3 bases from J, with 16 bases between. Germline V lookup: CDR1 SGHTA, CDR2 FQGNSA. This chain's CDR3 is CASSSTPGVNYEQYF. CDR3 bases: TGTGCCAGCAGCTCCACCCCTGGGGTCAACTACGAGCAGTACTTC.

Written as DNA, the CDR3 is TGTGCCAGCAGCCCAGTGGGGCAGGCGAACACCGGGGAGCTGTTTTTT. Its translation: CASSPVGQANTGELFF. This rearrangement joins TRBV6-1 to TRBJ2-2, with D possibly matching TRBD1 (5 bases). Trimming pared 6 bases from V and 0 bases from J, leaving 14 bases between. This CDR3 is built from 16 residues. Germline V gene lookup returns CDR1 MNHNS and CDR2 SASEGT.

The J gene is TRBJ1-2, the V gene TRBV20-1; weak D call: TRBD1 (5 bases). The CDR3 totals 13 residues. Trimming took off 3 bases at V and 3 bases at J, with 11 bases between the two ends. CDR1 and CDR2 from the germline V gene are DFQATT and SNEGSKA (reference sequence). The CDR3 sequence is CSASVTADYGYTF. The CDR3 DNA is TGCAGTGCTAGTGTGACAGCCGACTATGGCTACACCTTC.

The gene calls are TRBV2 and TRBJ1-6, with a weak D call TRBD1 (6 bases). CDR1 is SNHLY, CDR2 FYNNEI, per germline. The CDR3 is 15 residues long. Trimming took 2 bases from V and 5 from J, leaving 10 bases between them. CDR3 in DNA: TGTGCCAGCAGTGAAAGGGGGGCTCATAATTCACCCCTCCACTTT. Amino acids: CASSERGAHNSPLHF.

In this sample, this clonotype turned up a few times. The V gene is TRBV20-1, the J gene TRBJ2-5; maybe TRBD1 (5 bases). The V end lost 4 bases, the J end lost 2 bases, and 14 bases lay between the germline ends. CDR3 length: 14 residues. CDR1 DFQATT and CDR2 SNEGSKA come from the germline V gene (reference sequence). The CDR3 region has the DNA TGCAGTGCTAAGGGGCCTGAATTACAAGAGACCCAGTACTTC. Translated, it gives CSAKGPELQETQYF.

This chain connects TRBV4-2 to TRBJ1-6; 7 nucleotides align to TRBD1. CDR1 is LGHNA, CDR2 YNFKEQ, per germline. Trimming removed 1 base from V and 5 bases from J; junction bases left unmatched: 5. The CDR3 extends over 16 amino acids. The CDR3 loop is CASSQVKGQNNSPLHF. Written as DNA, the CDR3 is TGTGCCAGCAGCCAAGTAAAGGGACAGAATAATTCACCCCTCCACTTT.

The CDR3, as DNA: TGCGCCAGCAGCTTGGTTCCTACAGGCGGGCAGCCCCAGCATTTT. This translates into CASSLVPTGGQPQHF. The rearrangement uses TRBV5-1 and TRBJ1-5, with a weak D call TRBD1 (5 bases). V was trimmed by 0 bases and J by 7 bases, leaving 14 bases between them. The CDR3 has 15 amino acids. The germline gives CDR1 SGHRS, CDR2 YFSETQ.

This chain connects TRBV7-8 to TRBJ2-3, with TRBD2 matching over 13 bases. The CDR3 loop spans 18 amino acids. V lost 5 bases to trimming and J lost 4 bases; unmatched junction nucleotides: 12. Germline CDR1 is SGHVS and CDR2 is FQNEAQ. The CDR3 is CASSHRTSGGSFPDTQYF. The CDR3 region has the DNA TGTGCCAGCAGCCACAGGACTAGCGGGGGATCTTTTCCAGATACGCAGTATTTT.

In this sample, this clonotype turned up a few times. V and J are TRBV6-5 and TRBJ2-6; D is ambiguous. The V end was cut by 0 bases, the J end by 0 bases, with 6 bases between. Germline lookup yields CDR1 MNHEY and CDR2 SVGAGI. CDR3 length: 16 residues. The DNA for the CDR3 is TGTGCCAGCAGTTACTCGGTAGGCTCTGGGGCCAACGTCCTGACTTTC. Its translation is CASSYSVGSGANVLTF.

This clonotype has more than one count but fewer than ten. The chain carries TRBV10-2 and TRBJ1-6; 7 bases agree with TRBD1. This CDR3 contains 15 residues. CDR1 and CDR2 from the germline V gene are WSHSY and SAAADI. V gave up 4 bases and J gave up 8 bases; unmatched junction bases: 8. The DNA of the CDR3 is TGCGCCAGCAGTGGCAACAGGGGTGGGGATTCACCCCTCCACTTT. This sequence encodes CASSGNRGGDSPLHF.

This clonotype is judged medium-sized. This rearrangement joins TRBV6-2 or TRBV6-3 to TRBJ2-6; weak D call: TRBD1 (5 bases). Trimming left V 5 bases short and J 4 bases short, with 9 bases between. This CDR3 comprises 14 residues. CDR1 and CDR2 from the germline V gene are MNHEY and SVGEGT. CDR3 residues: CASSQGWGANVLTF. CDR3 coding DNA: TGTGCCAGCAGTCAGGGTTGGGGGGCCAACGTCCTGACTTTC.

The chain links TRBV11-2 to TRBJ2-7; D perhaps matches TRBD1 (6 bases). V dropped 5 bases and J dropped 5 bases, with 13 bases sitting between them. The germline V gene encodes CDR1 SGHAT and CDR2 FQNNGV. This CDR3 is 13 amino acids long. CDR3 amino acids: CASSPNRENEQYF. In DNA, the CDR3 is TGTGCCAGCAGCCCCAACAGGGAAAACGAGCAGTACTTC.

V usage is TRBV20-1 and J usage is TRBJ1-1, with D uncertain. Germline V gives CDR1 DFQATT, CDR2 SNEGSKA (reference sequence). Trimming left V 7 bases short and J 5 bases short, with 8 bases between. The CDR3 runs to 10 residues. CDR3 amino acids: CSVGRTEAFF. The CDR3 DNA sequence: TGCAGTGTAGGCAGGACTGAAGCTTTCTTT.

In its sample, this clonotype ranks as medium-sized. The chain couples TRBV19 to TRBJ2-3; 11 bases match TRBD2. This CDR3 is built from 15 residues. J lost 8 bases, V lost 5 bases, and 9 bases had no gene match. The germline gives CDR1 LNHDA, CDR2 SQIVND (reference sequence). The CDR3: CASSPGLAGTSTQYF. Written as DNA, the CDR3 is TGTGCCAGTAGTCCCGGACTAGCGGGTACCAGTACGCAGTATTTT.